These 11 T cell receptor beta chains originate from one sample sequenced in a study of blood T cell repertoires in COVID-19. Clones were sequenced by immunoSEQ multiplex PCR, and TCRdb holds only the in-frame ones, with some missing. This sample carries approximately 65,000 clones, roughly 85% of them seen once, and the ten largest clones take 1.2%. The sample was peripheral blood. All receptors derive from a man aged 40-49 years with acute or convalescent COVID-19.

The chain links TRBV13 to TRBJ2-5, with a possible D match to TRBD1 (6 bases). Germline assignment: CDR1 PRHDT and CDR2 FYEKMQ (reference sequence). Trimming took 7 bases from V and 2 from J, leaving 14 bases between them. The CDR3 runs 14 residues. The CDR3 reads CASTHQGSQETQYF. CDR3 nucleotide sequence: TGTGCCAGCACCCACCAGGGGAGTCAAGAGACCCAGTACTTC.

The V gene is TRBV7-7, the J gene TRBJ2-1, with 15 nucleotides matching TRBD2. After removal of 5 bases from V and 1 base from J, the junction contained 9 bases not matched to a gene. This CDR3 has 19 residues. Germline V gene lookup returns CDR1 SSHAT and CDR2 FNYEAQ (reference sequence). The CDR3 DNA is TGTGCCAGCAGCCCCCGGACTAGCGGGGGGGCCGGGTCCTACAATGAGCAGTTCTTC. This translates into CASSPRTSGGAGSYNEQFF.

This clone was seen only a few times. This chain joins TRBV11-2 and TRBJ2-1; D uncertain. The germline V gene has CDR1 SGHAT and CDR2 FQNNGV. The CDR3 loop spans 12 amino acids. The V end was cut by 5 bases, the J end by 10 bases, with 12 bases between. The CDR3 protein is CASSLASREQFF. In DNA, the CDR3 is TGTGCCAGCAGCCTCGCCTCCAGGGAGCAGTTCTTC. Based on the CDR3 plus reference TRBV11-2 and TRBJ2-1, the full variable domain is EAGVAQSPRYKIIEKRQSVAFWCNPISGHATLYWYQQILGQGPKLLIQFQNNGVVDDSQLPKDRFSAERLKGVDSTLKIQPAKLEDSAVYLCASSLASREQFFGPGTRLTVL.

The CDR3 region is CASSHYRRSRSTEAFF. For the CDR3, the DNA is TGTGCCAGCAGCCATTACCGTCGGTCCCGGAGCACTGAAGCTTTCTTT. V usage is TRBV11-2 and J usage is TRBJ1-1; D remains ambiguous. CDR1 and CDR2 from the germline V gene are SGHAT and FQNNGV. The CDR3 runs 16 residues. Trimming took off 5 bases at V and 4 bases at J, with 20 bases between the two ends.

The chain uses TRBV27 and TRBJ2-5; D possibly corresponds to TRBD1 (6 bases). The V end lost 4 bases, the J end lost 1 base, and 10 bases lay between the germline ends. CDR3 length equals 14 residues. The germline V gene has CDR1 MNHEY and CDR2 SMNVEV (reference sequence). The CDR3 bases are TGTGCCAGCAGTTCCACAGGGCTCCAAGAGACCCAGTACTTC. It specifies CASSSTGLQETQYF.

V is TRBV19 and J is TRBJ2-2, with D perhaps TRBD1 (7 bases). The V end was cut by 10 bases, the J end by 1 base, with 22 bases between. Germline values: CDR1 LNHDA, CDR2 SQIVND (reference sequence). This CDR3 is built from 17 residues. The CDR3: CATSTGWTILNTGELFF. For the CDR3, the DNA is TGTGCCACTTCGACAGGGTGGACTATCTTGAACACCGGGGAGCTGTTTTTT.

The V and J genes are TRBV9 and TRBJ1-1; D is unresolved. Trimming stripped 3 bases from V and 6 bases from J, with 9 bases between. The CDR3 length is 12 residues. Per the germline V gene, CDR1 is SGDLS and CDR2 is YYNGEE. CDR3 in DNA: TGTGCCAGCAGCGGTCGGTGGTCTGAAGCTTTCTTT. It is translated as CASSGRWSEAFF.

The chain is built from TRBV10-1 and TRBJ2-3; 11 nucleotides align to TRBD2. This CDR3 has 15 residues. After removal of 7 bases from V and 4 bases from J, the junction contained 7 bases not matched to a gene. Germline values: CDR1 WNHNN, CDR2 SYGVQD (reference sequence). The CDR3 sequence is CASKVCSGGADTQYF. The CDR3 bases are TGCGCCAGCAAGGTATGTAGCGGGGGGGCAGATACGCAGTATTTT.

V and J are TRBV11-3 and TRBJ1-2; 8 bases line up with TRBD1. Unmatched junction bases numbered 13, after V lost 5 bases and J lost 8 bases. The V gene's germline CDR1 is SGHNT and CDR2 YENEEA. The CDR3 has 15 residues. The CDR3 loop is CASSQDPTGARGYTF. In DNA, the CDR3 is TGTGCCAGCAGCCAGGACCCGACAGGGGCGAGGGGCTACACCTTC.

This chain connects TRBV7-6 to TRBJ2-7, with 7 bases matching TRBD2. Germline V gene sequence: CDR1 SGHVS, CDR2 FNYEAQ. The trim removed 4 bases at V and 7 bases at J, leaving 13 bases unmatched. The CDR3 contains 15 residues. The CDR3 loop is CASSSPGGGVDEQYF. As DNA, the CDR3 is TGTGCCAGCAGCTCGCCCGGGGGAGGGGTTGATGAGCAGTACTTC. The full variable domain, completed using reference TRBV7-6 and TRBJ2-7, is GAGVSQSPRYKVTKRGQDVALRCDPISGHVSLYWYRQALGQGPEFLTYFNYEAQQDKSGLPNDRFSAERPEGSISTLTIQRTEQRDSAMYRCASSSPGGGVDEQYFGPGTRLTVT.

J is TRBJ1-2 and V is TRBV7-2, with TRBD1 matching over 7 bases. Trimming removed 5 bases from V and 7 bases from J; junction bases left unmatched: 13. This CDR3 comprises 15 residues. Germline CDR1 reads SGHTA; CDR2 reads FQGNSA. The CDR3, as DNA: TGTGCCAGCAGCGCCACCGGCGACAGGGCCCTTGGCTACACCTTC. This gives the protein CASSATGDRALGYTF.